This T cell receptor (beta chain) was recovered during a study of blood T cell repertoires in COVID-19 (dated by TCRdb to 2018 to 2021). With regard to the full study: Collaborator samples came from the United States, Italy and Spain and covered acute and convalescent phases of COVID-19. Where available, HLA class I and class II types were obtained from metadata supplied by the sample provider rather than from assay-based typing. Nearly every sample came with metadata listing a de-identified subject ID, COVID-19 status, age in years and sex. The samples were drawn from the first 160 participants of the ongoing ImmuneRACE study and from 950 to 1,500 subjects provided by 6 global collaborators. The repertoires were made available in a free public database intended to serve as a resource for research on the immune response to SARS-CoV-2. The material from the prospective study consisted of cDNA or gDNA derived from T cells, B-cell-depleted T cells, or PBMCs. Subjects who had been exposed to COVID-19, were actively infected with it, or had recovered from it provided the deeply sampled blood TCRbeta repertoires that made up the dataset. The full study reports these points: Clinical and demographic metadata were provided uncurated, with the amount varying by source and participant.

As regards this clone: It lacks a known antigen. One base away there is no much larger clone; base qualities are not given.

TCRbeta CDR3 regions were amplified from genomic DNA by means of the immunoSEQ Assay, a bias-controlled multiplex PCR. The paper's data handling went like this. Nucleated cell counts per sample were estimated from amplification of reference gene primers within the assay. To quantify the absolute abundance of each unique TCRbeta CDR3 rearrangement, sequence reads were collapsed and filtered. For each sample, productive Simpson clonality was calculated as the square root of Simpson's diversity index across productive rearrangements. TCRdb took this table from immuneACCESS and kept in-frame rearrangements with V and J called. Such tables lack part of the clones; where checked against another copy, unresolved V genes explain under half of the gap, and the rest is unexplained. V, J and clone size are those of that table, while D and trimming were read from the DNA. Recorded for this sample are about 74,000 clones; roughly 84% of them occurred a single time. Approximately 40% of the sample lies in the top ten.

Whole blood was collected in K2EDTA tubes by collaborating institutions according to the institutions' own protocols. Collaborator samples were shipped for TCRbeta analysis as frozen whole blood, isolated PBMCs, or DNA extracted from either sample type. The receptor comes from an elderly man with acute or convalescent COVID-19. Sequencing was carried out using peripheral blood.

The DNA is as follows: TGTGCCAGCAGTGCAACCCAATCGGATCAGCCCCAGCATTTT. It translates to CASSATQSDQPQHF. The chain joins TRBV2 to TRBJ1-5; the D segment cannot be called with confidence. There are 14 amino acids in the CDR3, from cysteine to phenylalanine inclusive. The CDR3 DNA has 42 bases and is translated from base 1. The junction carries 12 bases between V and J, which are trimmed by 4 bases and 5 bases respectively. CDR1 and CDR2 are drawn from the germline V gene: SNHLY, FYNNEI. The entire variable domain, with the stretches around the CDR3 drawn from the reference TRBV2 and TRBJ1-5 proteins, is EPEVTQTPSHQVTQMGQEVILRCVPISNHLYFYWYRQILGQKVEFLVSFYNNEISEKSEIFDDQFSVERPDGSNFTLKIRSTKLEDSAMYFCASSATQSDQPQHFGDGTRLSIL.